This is a list of T cell receptor beta chains from one sample in a study of shared clonotypes between healthy human individuals. The assay was immunoSEQ multiplex PCR, and TCRdb's table has in-frame clones only and misses some. The sample lists roughly 300,000 clones, about 70% occurring once. The specimen sequenced was memory CD4+ T cells sorted from blood. The receptors derive from a man aged 25 to 40 in good health. Both conserved end residues are part of each CDR3. A D gene is named only where the DNA matches it firmly. Clone size is given for some rows only: seen once, a few or many times, or a class if the clone is expanded.

TRBD1 | TRBJ2-7 | NA | TRBV10-3 | TGTGCCATCAGGGCCGGGACAGACCTCTCCTACGAGCAGTACTTC | CAIRAGTDLSYEQYF
NA | TRBJ2-1 | NA | TRBV4-3 | TGCGCCAGCAGCCACCTACAGGGTTACTCCTACAATGAGCAGTTCTTC | CASSHLQGYSYNEQFF
NA | TRBJ2-3 | NA | TRBV5-6 | TGTGCCAGCAGCTCCAGGGGCCCAGATACGCAGTATTTT | CASSSRGPDTQYF
NA | TRBJ2-5 | NA | TRBV10-3 | TGTGCCATCGGCGGGGAGACCCAGTACTTC | CAIGGETQYF
NA | TRBJ2-7 | NA | TRBV6-5 | TGTGCCAGCAGTTATGATATTAACTACGAGCAGTACTTC | CASSYDINYEQYF
TRBD1 | TRBJ1-5 | NA | TRBV4-3 | TGCGCCAGCAGCCCGGACAGGGGCAGTCAGCCCCAGCATTTT | CASSPDRGSQPQHF
TRBD2 | TRBJ2-3 | few | TRBV30 | TGTGCCTGGATGGCTCGGTTAGCGGGGCGCACAGATACGCAGTATTTT | CAWMARLAGRTDTQYF
TRBD2 | TRBJ2-7 | few | TRBV7-9 | TGTGCCAGCACCCAAACGGGACTAGCGGGAGTCGAGCAGTACTTC | CASTQTGLAGVEQYF
TRBD2 | TRBJ2-1 | NA | TRBV2 | TGTGCCAGCACCTTAGCGGGAGGGGGTGAGCAGTTCTTC | CASTLAGGGEQFF
TRBD1 | TRBJ2-6 | once | TRBV4-2 | TGTGCCAGCAGCCCAGTAGGGACAGGGAGTTCTGGGGCCAACGTCCTGACTTTC | CASSPVGTGSSGANVLTF
TRBD1 | TRBJ2-7 | NA | TRBV7-2 | TGTGCCAGCAGCTTGCTGCCGGGACAGGGCTTTTCCTACGAGCAGTACTTC | CASSLLPGQGFSYEQYF
NA | TRBJ2-2 | NA | TRBV19 | TGTGCCAGTAGTATTTATGGGGGAAGCGGGGAGCTGTTTTTT | CASSIYGGSGELFF
NA | TRBJ2-3 | few | TRBV7-8 | TGTGCCAGCAGCTTAGATCCCCGCACAGATACGCAGTATTTT | CASSLDPRTDTQYF
TRBD1 | TRBJ2-1 | few | TRBV14 | TGTGCCAGCAGCCAAGATCTCATCGGGACAGTGGAGTTCTTC | CASSQDLIGTVEFF
NA | TRBJ1-5 | NA | TRBV9 | TGTGCCAGCGCGGCCGGGAGCAATCAGCCCCAGCATTTT | CASAAGSNQPQHF
TRBD2 | TRBJ2-5 | many | TRBV6-5 | TGTGCCAGCAGCCTGCTAGCGGGAGGGCCAGAGACCCAGTACTTC | CASSLLAGGPETQYF
TRBD2 | TRBJ2-4 | NA | TRBV18 | TGTGCCAGCTCACCACCGGTCCTAGCGGGAGGATCCAAAAACATTCAGTACTTC | CASSPPVLAGGSKNIQYF
NA | TRBJ1-5 | NA | TRBV2 | TGTGCCATGATCGACGGATCTCTTGGGGCCCAGCATTTT | CAMIDGSLGAQHF
NA | TRBJ1-2 | NA | TRBV28 | TGTGCCAGCAGTTTATCAGGGGCTAACTATTATGGCTACACCTTC | CASSLSGANYYGYTF
NA | TRBJ2-3 | once | TRBV11-2 | TGTGCCAGCAGCTTAGATCTTATGGCAGATACGCAGTATTTT | CASSLDLMADTQYF
TRBD2 | TRBJ2-5 | NA | TRBV6-5 | TGTGCCAGCAGTGCCGGGACTAGCGGCCAAGAGACCCAGTACTTC | CASSAGTSGQETQYF
NA | TRBJ2-1 | NA | TRBV5-1 | TGCGCCAGCAGCTTGGGGGCCAGGGCCAATGAGCAGTTCTTC | CASSLGARANEQFF
NA | TRBJ2-5 | many | TRBV19 | TGTGCCAGTAGTCCCCGGGCCGGGGGGACCCAGTACTTC | CASSPRAGGTQYF
TRBD1 | TRBJ2-3 | once | TRBV10-3 | TGTGCCATCCGGCCCGGGACAGGGACAGATACGCAGTATTTT | CAIRPGTGTDTQYF
TRBD2 | TRBJ2-1 | NA | TRBV10-3 | TGTGCCATCAGAGGCGAGAGCGGGAGAAAAGATGAGCAGTTCTTC | CAIRGESGRKDEQFF
NA | TRBJ2-3 | NA | TRBV11-3 | TGTGCCAGCAGCACCACGGAGTCGGATACGCAGTATTTT | CASSTTESDTQYF
TRBD2 | TRBJ2-6 | NA | TRBV28 | TGTGCCATCCGGGGGGCTGGGGCCAACGTCCTGACTTTC | CAIRGAGANVLTF
NA | TRBJ2-5 | NA | TRBV11-2 | TGTGCCAGCAGCCCCAGGGATCAAGAGACCCAGTACTTC | CASSPRDQETQYF
TRBD1 | TRBJ2-1 | NA | TRBV5-5 | TGTGCCAGCAGTCTGAATATCCGGGACAGCTCCTACAATGAGCAGTTCTTC | CASSLNIRDSSYNEQFF
NA | TRBJ2-2 | NA | TRBV7-2 | TGTGCCAGCAGCTCGGGACGGTACGGGGAGCTGTTTTTT | CASSSGRYGELFF
TRBD2 | TRBJ2-1 | NA | TRBV9 | TGTGCCAGCAGCCCATCGGGGGGTCTATCCTACAATGAGCAGTTCTTC | CASSPSGGLSYNEQFF
NA | TRBJ2-7 | NA | TRBV7-2 | TGTGCCAGCAGCCCCCCATGGGGCCTTGAGCAGTACTTC | CASSPPWGLEQYF
TRBD1 | TRBJ1-1 | NA | TRBV7-2 | TGTGCCAGCAGCCAGCGGACAGGGTATTTCGCTGAAGCTTTCTTT | CASSQRTGYFAEAFF
NA | TRBJ1-2 | few | TRBV11-2 | TGTGCCAGCAGCTTAGGGCAAAATAACTATGGCTACACCTTC | CASSLGQNNYGYTF
TRBD1 | TRBJ2-7 | few | TRBV6-5 | TGTGCCAGCAGTTATGGTGATTCAGGGACAGGTTACGAGCAGTACTTC | CASSYGDSGTGYEQYF
TRBD2 | TRBJ2-2 | NA | TRBV28 | TGTGCCAGCAGCTACGGCGGACTAGCGGGAGTAAATACCGGGGAGCTGTTTTTT | CASSYGGLAGVNTGELFF
NA | TRBJ1-2 | many | TRBV6-5 | TGTGCCAGCAGTTACTCGGGGGGAGTTGGAGGCTACACCTTC | CASSYSGGVGGYTF
TRBD2 | TRBJ2-2 | NA | TRBV5-6 | TGTGCCAGCAGCTTAGGACTAGCGGGAGGGCCCATACCGGGGGAGCTGTTTTTT | CASSLGLAGGPIPGELFF
NA | TRBJ2-2 | NA | TRBV19 | TGTGCCAGTAGAAGTCACAGGGCCGGGGAGCTGTTTTTT | CASRSHRAGELFF
NA | TRBJ2-7 | NA | TRBV11-2 | TGTGCCAGCAGCCTAATCAAGATTAGCGAGCAGTACTTC | CASSLIKISEQYF
NA | TRBJ1-6 | NA | TRBV30 | TGTGCCTGGACCGATGGGGTTTCACCCCTCCACTTT | CAWTDGVSPLHF
TRBD1 | TRBJ1-5 | once | TRBV30 | TGTGCCTGGAAGGCGACAGGGGATCATCAGCCCCAGCATTTT | CAWKATGDHQPQHF
NA | TRBJ2-1 | NA | TRBV5-1 | TGCGCCAGCAGCTGGGCCTCAGGAAGCCCCAGTGAGCAGTTCTTC | CASSWASGSPSEQFF
NA | TRBJ1-2 | NA | TRBV4-1 | TGCGCCAGCAGCCAAGTCGGGGAGAGCTATGGCTACACCTTC | CASSQVGESYGYTF
TRBD2 | TRBJ2-7 | many | TRBV28 | TGTGCCAGCAGTCCCTACACTAGCGGGAATAAGTACGAGCAGTACTTC | CASSPYTSGNKYEQYF
NA | TRBJ2-1 | NA | TRBV18 | TGTGCCAGCTCACCACGGCAGTCAAGCTCCTACAATGAGCAGTTCTTC | CASSPRQSSSYNEQFF
NA | TRBJ2-1 | NA | TRBV11-3 | TGTGCCAGCAGCTTACAGGTTTACAATGAGCAGTTCTTC | CASSLQVYNEQFF
NA | TRBJ2-1 | NA | TRBV5-1 | TGCGCCAGCAGCTTGAGTTGGAACAATGAGCAGTTCTTC | CASSLSWNNEQFF
NA | TRBJ2-7 | NA | TRBV9 | TGTGCCAGCAGCGTAGAACCGGGATCAGGTTACGAGCAGTACTTC | CASSVEPGSGYEQYF
TRBD2 | TRBJ2-1 | NA | TRBV6-1 | TGTGCCAGCAGTGCTTTAGCTAGCGGGAGGGCCCGTGAGCAGTTCTTC | CASSALASGRAREQFF
NA | TRBJ2-5 | NA | TRBV5-1 | TGCGCCAGCAGCTTGGGCACAGGAAAAGAGACCCAGTACTTC | CASSLGTGKETQYF
TRBD2 | TRBJ2-5 | NA | TRBV13 | TGTGCCAGCAGCTTAGGGGGAGGGCAAGAGACCCAGTACTTC | CASSLGGGQETQYF
TRBD1 | TRBJ2-5 | NA | TRBV2 | TGTGCCAGCGGATTCGACAGGGTCGCAGAGACCCAGTACTTC | CASGFDRVAETQYF
TRBD1 | TRBJ1-5 | NA | TRBV7-2 | TGTGCCAGCAGCTTAGCGCCCGGACAGGGTCAGCATTTT | CASSLAPGQGQHF
NA | TRBJ2-7 | NA | TRBV5-1 | TGCGCCAGCAGCTTAATGAGTTCGTCCGAGCAGTACTTC | CASSLMSSSEQYF
NA | TRBJ1-1 | NA | TRBV10-1 | TGCGCCAGCAGTTTCGGGTTGAACACTGAAGCTTTCTTT | CASSFGLNTEAFF
NA | TRBJ1-2 | few | TRBV10-2 | TGCGCCAGCACCTACAGGGTGGACTATGGCTACACCTTC | CASTYRVDYGYTF
NA | TRBJ1-3 | NA | TRBV28 | TGTGCCAGCATTGGCGGAGGCTCTGGAAACACCATATATTTT | CASIGGGSGNTIYF
NA | TRBJ2-3 | NA | TRBV5-6 | TGTGCCAGCAGCGGACCGGACAGCACAGATACGCAGTATTTT | CASSGPDSTDTQYF
NA | TRBJ2-1 | many | TRBV7-9 | TGTGCCAGCAGCCCCGGTAGGAGCTCCTACAATGAGCAGTTCTTC | CASSPGRSSYNEQFF